These 26 T cell receptor beta chains were all obtained from the same sample, sequenced in a study of beta chain features in type 1 diabetes. Expressed TCRB transcripts were sequenced because the isolated RNA had all been reverse transcribed beforehand. Using immunoSEQ multiplex PCR, the repertoire was profiled, and TCRdb retains in-frame clones only, with some absent. This table holds roughly 130,000 clones, about a tenth found once. The sequencing input was central memory CD4+ T cells from blood. The receptor set was obtained from a man between 18 and 29 years old in good health.

In this sample, this clone turned up a few times. The rearrangement links TRBV7-9 to TRBJ2-2; 8 bases are a match to TRBD1. The germline gives CDR1 SEHNR, CDR2 FQNEAQ (reference sequence). J gave up 4 bases and V 1 base, and 2 bases lay outside the gene matches. The CDR3 spans 15 residues. Written as DNA, the CDR3 is TGTGCCAGCAGCTTAGGGACAGGGACCACCGGGGAGCTGTTTTTT. Translating gives CASSLGTGTTGELFF.

V is TRBV5-4 and J is TRBJ1-2; 9 nucleotides match TRBD1. Germline trimming cut 4 bases from V and 8 bases from J; bases unmatched to any gene: 9. This CDR3 region has 14 residues. Germline lookup yields CDR1 SGHNT and CDR2 YYREEE (reference sequence). The CDR3 coding sequence is TGTGCCAGCAGCACCTGGACAGGGGATCAAGGCTACACCTTC. Translating it yields CASSTWTGDQGYTF.

The chain couples TRBV5-6 to TRBJ1-3, with unresolved D. This CDR3 is built from 14 residues. Trimming removed 4 bases at V and 6 bases at J, with 14 bases between. Germline loops: CDR1 SGHDT, CDR2 YYEEEE. CDR3 sequence reads: CASSKHDSENTIYF. CDR3 DNA sequence: TGTGCCAGCAGCAAGCACGACTCAGAAAACACCATATATTTT.

This clone showed up many times. This rearrangement joins TRBV30 to TRBJ1-1; D uncertain. The V gene lost 3 bases and the J gene lost 4 bases, with 12 bases spanning the gap. The CDR3 spans 13 residues. Looked up from germline, CDR1 is GTSNPN and CDR2 is SVGIG (reference sequence). As DNA, the CDR3 is TGTGCCTGGAGGCCTCACTACTTCACTGAAGCTTTCTTT. The encoded protein is CAWRPHYFTEAFF.

This clone was observed a few times. This chain links TRBV4-3 with TRBJ2-1; 9 nucleotides agree with TRBD2. With V trimmed by 0 bases and J by 10 bases, 10 bases remained unmatched. CDR3 size: 16 residues. In germline, CDR1 is LGHNA, CDR2 YSLEER. In DNA, the CDR3 is TGCGCCAGCAGCCAAGATTGGAGACTAGCGGTTGACGAGCAGTTCTTC. This gives the protein CASSQDWRLAVDEQFF.

This clone has more than one count but fewer than ten. The V gene is TRBV4-1, the J gene TRBJ2-1; maybe TRBD1 (5 bases). This CDR3 is 14 amino acids long. Trimming shortened V by 0 bases and J by 9 bases, and 12 bases separated the two germline ends. Per germline, CDR1 MGHRA and CDR2 YSYEKL. The CDR3 here is CASSQEGREVEQFF. The DNA of the CDR3 is TGCGCCAGCAGCCAAGAGGGGCGCGAAGTTGAGCAGTTCTTC.

The rearrangement links TRBV6-5 to TRBJ1-2; D remains unclear. Trimming removed 6 bases at V and 8 bases at J, with 13 bases between. The CDR3 has 12 residues. In germline, CDR1 is MNHEY, CDR2 SVGAGI. The CDR3, as DNA: TGTGCCAGCAGAACGGTGGTGGAGGGCTACACCTTC. Translating it yields CASRTVVEGYTF.

There are a few counts of this clone. V usage is TRBV23-1 and J usage is TRBJ1-5; 8 bases are shared with TRBD1. TRBV23-1 is annotated as an ORF whose role is uncertain. The CDR3 is made up of 15 amino acids. The V and J ends lost 3 bases and 5 bases, in that order; junction bases with no gene match: 6. The CDR3 loop is CASSHRRGRDQPQHF. The CDR3 DNA reads TGCGCCAGCAGTCATCGCAGGGGGCGCGATCAGCCCCAGCATTTT.

The chain joins TRBV28 to TRBJ2-6; tentative D call: TRBD2 (6 bases). V lost 3 bases, J lost 1 base, and 7 bases lay in between. Per germline, CDR1 MDHEN and CDR2 SYDVKM. There are 15 residues in the CDR3. The CDR3 region is CASSLGGSGANVLTF. Written as DNA, the CDR3 is TGTGCCAGCAGTTTGGGGGGATCTGGGGCCAACGTCCTGACTTTC.

The rearrangement links TRBV5-1 to TRBJ2-3, with 7 bases matching TRBD2. Germline V lookup: CDR1 SGHRS, CDR2 YFSETQ. CDR3 length: 12 amino acids. The trim removed 7 bases at V and 2 bases at J, leaving 1 base unmatched. CDR3 DNA: TGCGCCAGCCGGGGGGACACAGATACGCAGTATTTT. Its protein product is CASRGDTDTQYF. The variable domain in full, with the rest retrieved from reference TRBV5-1 and TRBJ2-3, is KAGVTQTPRYLIKTRGQQVTLSCSPISGHRSVSWYQQTPGQGLQFLFEYFSETQRNKGNFPGRFSGRQFSNSRSEMNVSTLELGDSALYLCASRGDTDTQYFGPGTRLTVL.

This clone was detected only a few times. V usage is TRBV6-1 and J usage is TRBJ2-3; 13 positions match TRBD2. The germline CDR1 and CDR2 sequences are MNHNS and SASEGT. Trimming at V came to 0 bases and at J to 0 bases, leaving 6 bases not matched to a gene. The CDR3 runs 19 residues. The CDR3: CASSEAGGLAGKSTDTQYF. In nucleotides, the CDR3 is TGTGCCAGCAGTGAAGCCGGGGGACTAGCGGGGAAAAGCACAGATACGCAGTATTTT.

This clone has a single count. The chain recombines TRBV7-2 with TRBJ1-6; D unclear. The germline V gene has CDR1 SGHTA and CDR2 FQGNSA. Trimming removed 6 bases from V and 7 bases from J, with 16 bases in between. The CDR3 is 15 amino acids. CDR3 sequence reads: CASSLAELRNSPLHF. The CDR3 DNA follows: TGTGCCAGCAGTTTGGCGGAGCTGAGGAATTCACCCCTCCACTTT. The full variable domain, rest sourced from reference TRBV7-2 and TRBJ1-6, is GAGVSQSPSNKVTEKGKDVELRCDPISGHTALYWYRQSLGQGLEFLIYFQGNSAPDKSGLPSDRFSAERTGGSVSTLTIQRTQQEDSAVYLCASSLAELRNSPLHFGNGTRLTVT.

The chain links TRBV9 to TRBJ2-1; perhaps TRBD2 as D (7 bases). V lost 4 bases, J lost 6 bases, and 20 bases lay in between. The CDR3 runs 16 residues. The germline V gene encodes CDR1 SGDLS and CDR2 YYNGEE. The CDR3 DNA follows: TGTGCCAGCAGCCCCCGAGGGGGGGCCTACCCCAATGAGCAGTTCTTC. Translating gives CASSPRGGAYPNEQFF.

The chain carries TRBV7-2 and TRBJ2-3, with TRBD2 matching 7 bases. Germline-derived CDR1 and CDR2 are SGHTA and FQGNSA. CDR3 length: 18 amino acids. The J segment lost 2 bases and the V segment lost 1 base, leaving 12 bases of the junction unmatched. This CDR3 is CASSLVPASSGVTDTQYF. The CDR3, as DNA: TGTGCCAGCAGCTTAGTCCCAGCCAGCAGCGGGGTCACAGATACGCAGTATTTT.

The chain is built from TRBV4-1 and TRBJ1-1, with TRBD1 matching over 7 bases. V shed 1 base, J shed 1 base, and the junction held 6 bases outside the gene matches. Germline CDR1 and CDR2: MGHRA and YSYEKL. The CDR3 has 16 residues. In DNA, the CDR3 is TGCGCCAGCAGCCAAGCGTTTCAGGGGGAGAACACTGAAGCTTTCTTT. It codes for CASSQAFQGENTEAFF.

This clone turned up a few times. The V and J genes are TRBV28 and TRBJ1-2, with a possible D match to TRBD1 (5 bases). CDR1 is MDHEN and CDR2 is SYDVKM in the germline V gene. The CDR3 loop spans 14 amino acids. V lost 8 bases and J lost 3, with 16 bases in between. For the CDR3, the DNA is TGTGCCAGCTTACCGACTCAGGGCTACTATGGCTACACCTTC. It specifies CASLPTQGYYGYTF.

This sequence joins TRBV7-2 and TRBJ1-1; unclear D gene. The CDR3 runs 13 residues. CDR1 is SGHTA, CDR2 FQGNSA, per germline. The V end was cut by 5 bases, the J end by 4 bases, with 11 bases between. The CDR3 spells CASSGGRGTEAFF. DNA of the CDR3: TGTGCCAGCAGCGGAGGACGTGGCACTGAAGCTTTCTTT.

V usage is TRBV28 and J usage is TRBJ2-7; 10 bases are a match to TRBD1. The CDR3 runs to 12 residues. From germline, CDR1 is MDHEN and CDR2 SYDVKM. With V trimmed by 8 bases and J by 4 bases, 2 bases remained unmatched. CDR3 nucleotide sequence: TGTGCCAGCCGGGACAGGGGATACGAGCAGTACTTC. It yields the protein CASRDRGYEQYF.

In its sample, this clone was seen a few times. CDR3 coding DNA: TGTGCCAGCAGCTTGCACCGGGGACTAGCGGGGGGGCGACGCAATGAGCAGTTCTTC. Its protein product is CASSLHRGLAGGRRNEQFF. The chain recombines TRBV7-9 with TRBJ2-1; 16 bases map to TRBD2. The CDR3 is 19 amino acids. Germline CDR1 reads SEHNR; CDR2 reads FQNEAQ (reference sequence). Unmatched junction bases numbered 11, after V lost 3 bases and J lost 6 bases.

The chain uses TRBV6-6 and TRBJ1-3, with a possible D match to TRBD1 (5 bases). CDR1 is MNHNY, CDR2 SVGAGI, per germline (reference sequence). CDR3 length equals 15 residues. V shed 3 bases and J shed 0 bases, with 9 bases lying between them. CDR3: CASSYKQGSGNTIYF. For the CDR3, the DNA is TGTGCCAGCAGTTATAAGCAGGGCTCTGGAAACACCATATATTTT.

The chain links TRBV19 to TRBJ2-5, with D possibly TRBD2 on 5 matching bases. Looked up from germline, CDR1 is LNHDA and CDR2 is SQIVND (reference sequence). The V gene lost 3 bases and the J gene lost 4 bases, with 9 bases spanning the gap. This CDR3 region has 13 residues. The CDR3 reads CASSIQRAETQYF. The CDR3 DNA is TGTGCCAGTAGTATTCAGAGGGCAGAGACCCAGTACTTC.

This clone came up a few times. The chain joins TRBV7-2 to TRBJ2-2; no clear D gene. The germline V and J ends were trimmed by 5 bases and 4 bases, with 17 bases remaining between them. Germline-derived CDR1 and CDR2 are SGHTA and FQGNSA. The CDR3 is made up of 16 amino acids. The CDR3 sequence: CASSPRKPTGTGELFF. Here the CDR3 DNA reads TGTGCCAGCAGCCCACGGAAGCCCACGGGCACCGGGGAGCTGTTTTTT.

This clone came up many times. The chain links TRBV30 to TRBJ2-7; possibly TRBD2 for D (5 bases). Between the trimmed V and J ends, which lost 0 bases and 2 bases, there was a span of 11 bases. CDR1 and CDR2 (germline): GTSNPN, SVGIG (reference sequence). CDR3 size: 14 residues. CDR3 coding DNA: TGTGCCTGGAGTGTTGTCTCGGGAACCTACGAGCAGTACTTC. Protein product: CAWSVVSGTYEQYF. The variable domain in full, completed from reference TRBV30 and TRBJ2-7, reads SQTIHQWPATLVQPVGSPLSLECTVEGTSNPNLYWYRQAAGRGLQLLFYSVGIGQISSEVPQNLSASRPQDRQFILSSKKLLLSDSGFYLCAWSVVSGTYEQYFGPGTRLTVT.

This clone was observed a few times. The V call is TRBV19, the J call TRBJ1-5; 12 bases are shared with TRBD1. The germline gives CDR1 LNHDA, CDR2 SQIVND (reference sequence). V gave up 3 bases and J gave up 6 bases; unmatched junction bases: 12. The CDR3 covers 18 residues. This chain's CDR3 is CASSMAGDRGLSRQPQHF. The CDR3 DNA sequence: TGTGCCAGTAGTATGGCTGGGGACAGGGGGCTGTCTCGTCAGCCCCAGCATTTT.

The rearrangement links TRBV4-1 to TRBJ2-3; a possible D gene is TRBD2 (6 bases). Germline CDR1 reads MGHRA; CDR2 reads YSYEKL. CDR3 length: 15 residues. Trimming removed 1 base from V and 2 bases from J, with 10 bases in between. The CDR3 region is CASSQVGGATDTQYF. CDR3 nucleotide sequence: TGCGCCAGCAGCCAAGTCGGCGGGGCCACAGATACGCAGTATTTT.

This clone was observed once. The genes are TRBV6-5 and TRBJ2-7; possibly TRBD1 for D (7 bases). The CDR3 loop spans 13 amino acids. The V and J ends lost 4 bases and 7 bases respectively, with 14 bases between them. Germline CDR1 is MNHEY and CDR2 is SVGAGI. The CDR3 DNA follows: TGTGCCAGCAGTTTACAGGGGAGCGGGGAGCAGTACTTC. This encodes CASSLQGSGEQYF.